Listed below are T cell receptor beta chains from one sample, sequenced in a study of blood T cells in healthy people across ages. One entry per CDR3 protein, called by TCRdb with MiXCR from the 5' RACE reads. This sample carries fewer than 2,000,000 distinct CDR3 sequences, about two fifths of them seen once, and the ten largest clones take 23%. The sequencing input was blood. The receptor set was obtained from a human donor in good health. CDR3s include the opening cysteine and the closing phenylalanine or tryptophan. Each record gives: J gene, clone size, D gene, V gene, CDR3 protein, CDR3 DNA. The D gene is left open where the match is weak. The size field is filled for only some rows; it gives once, few, many or a size class.

J: TRBJ2-7
size: -
D: -
V: TRBV24-1
CDR3: CATSDETGWEQYF
DNA: TGTGCCACCAGTGACGAGACAGGCTGGGAGCAGTACTTC

J: TRBJ2-7
size: few
D: -
V: TRBV20-1
CDR3: CSALHRVGQYF
DNA: TGCAGTGCCTTGCACAGGGTAGGGCAGTACTTC

J: TRBJ1-2
size: -
D: -
V: TRBV11-2
CDR3: CASTSLAESNYGYTF
DNA: TGTGCCAGCACCTCCTTGGCGGAATCTAACTATGGCTACACCTTC

J: TRBJ2-7
size: -
D: -
V: TRBV6-2/TRBV6-3
CDR3: CASSYSTFHYEQYF
DNA: TGTGCCAGCAGTTACTCGACCTTTCACTACGAGCAGTACTTC

J: TRBJ2-1
size: few
D: -
V: TRBV5-6
CDR3: CASSYIMENEQFF
DNA: TGTGCCAGCAGCTACATCATGGAAAATGAGCAGTTCTTC

J: TRBJ2-5
size: -
D: -
V: TRBV6-5
CDR3: CASTAPGKETQYF
DNA: TGTGCCAGCACCGCCCCAGGGAAAGAGACCCAGTACTTC

J: TRBJ2-7
size: many
D: TRBD1
V: TRBV5-1
CDR3: CASSWTGDEQYF
DNA: TGCGCCAGCAGCTGGACAGGGGACGAGCAGTACTTC

J: TRBJ2-7
size: once
D: -
V: TRBV3-1
CDR3: CASSQDQDFYEQYF
DNA: TGTGCCAGCAGCCAAGACCAGGATTTCTACGAGCAGTACTTC

J: TRBJ1-5
size: once
D: TRBD1
V: TRBV2
CDR3: CASSEGTGGSGNQPQHF
DNA: TGTGCCAGCAGTGAGGGGACAGGGGGCTCGGGCAATCAGCCCCAGCATTTT

J: TRBJ2-7
size: -
D: -
V: TRBV7-2
CDR3: CASSYSGWGESYEQYF
DNA: TGTGCCAGCAGTTACTCCGGGTGGGGGGAGTCCTACGAGCAGTACTTC

J: TRBJ1-1
size: many
D: -
V: TRBV29-1
CDR3: CSVGNTEAFF
DNA: TGCAGCGTTGGAAACACTGAAGCTTTCTTT

J: TRBJ1-4
size: -
D: -
V: TRBV3-1
CDR3: CASSPSGGEKLFF
DNA: TGTGCCAGCAGCCCATCCGGGGGTGAAAAACTGTTTTTT

J: TRBJ1-2
size: -
D: TRBD1
V: TRBV12-3/TRBV12-4
CDR3: CASSPTYGQGFLGYTF
DNA: TGTGCCAGCAGTCCAACCTACGGACAGGGATTCCTTGGCTACACCTTC

J: TRBJ1-4
size: -
D: -
V: TRBV6-5
CDR3: CASSYGTVAINEKLFF
DNA: TGTGCCAGCAGTTACGGTACAGTTGCAATTAATGAAAAACTGTTTTTT

J: TRBJ1-5
size: -
D: TRBD1
V: TRBV6-2/TRBV6-3
CDR3: CASSADRESNQPQHF
DNA: TGTGCCAGCAGTGCCGACAGGGAGAGCAATCAGCCCCAGCATTTT

J: TRBJ2-2
size: few
D: -
V: TRBV5-1
CDR3: CASSLLSDTGELFF
DNA: TGCGCCAGCAGCTTGTTATCAGACACCGGGGAGCTGTTTTTT

J: TRBJ1-6
size: many
D: TRBD1
V: TRBV12-3/TRBV12-4
CDR3: CASGGQGDSPLHF
DNA: TGTGCCAGCGGCGGACAGGGGGATTCACCCCTCCACTTT

J: TRBJ2-3
size: few
D: -
V: TRBV11-2
CDR3: CASSLTRGSTDTQYF
DNA: TGTGCCAGCAGCCTAACCCGGGGCAGTACAGATACGCAGTATTTT

J: TRBJ1-2
size: -
D: -
V: TRBV29-1
CDR3: CSVAGTDPGYTF
DNA: TGCAGCGTTGCCGGGACGGACCCAGGCTACACCTTC

J: TRBJ1-5
size: few
D: -
V: TRBV7-9
CDR3: CASSLKGGDQPQHF
DNA: TGTGCCAGCAGCTTAAAAGGAGGGGACCAGCCCCAGCATTTT

J: TRBJ1-5
size: few
D: -
V: TRBV25-1
CDR3: CASSEYSLNQPQHF
DNA: TGTGCCAGCAGTGAATACAGCCTCAATCAGCCCCAGCATTTT

J: TRBJ2-7
size: -
D: -
V: TRBV4-3
CDR3: CASSQNPGQPYEQYF
DNA: TGCGCCAGCAGCCAGAACCCAGGACAGCCTTACGAGCAGTACTTC

J: TRBJ2-7
size: -
D: -
V: TRBV27
CDR3: CASSLFRADRCEQYF
DNA: TGTGCCAGCAGTTTATTCCGGGCGGATAGGTGCGAGCAGTACTTC

J: TRBJ2-7
size: many
D: -
V: TRBV29-1
CDR3: CSVEDRGQGLYEQYF
DNA: TGCAGCGTTGAAGATCGGGGGCAGGGGTTGTACGAGCAGTACTTC

J: TRBJ2-1
size: -
D: TRBD2
V: TRBV7-2
CDR3: CAGSFLAEPYNEQFF
DNA: TGTGCCGGCAGCTTTCTAGCGGAACCCTACAATGAGCAGTTCTTC

J: TRBJ2-3
size: -
D: TRBD2
V: TRBV2
CDR3: CASSRLAPEGTDTQYF
DNA: TGTGCCAGCAGCCGACTAGCCCCTGAGGGTACAGATACGCAGTATTTT

J: TRBJ1-1
size: -
D: -
V: TRBV7-2
CDR3: CTSSFSGRTEAFF
DNA: TGTACCAGCAGCTTTTCTGGAAGGACTGAAGCTTTCTTT

J: TRBJ2-7
size: few
D: -
V: TRBV5-1
CDR3: CASSFSTAASYEQYF
DNA: TGCGCCAGCAGCTTTTCTACAGCAGCTTCCTACGAGCAGTACTTC

J: TRBJ2-7
size: few
D: -
V: TRBV7-9
CDR3: CASSNRGLREQYF
DNA: TGTGCCAGCAGCAACCGAGGTTTGCGGGAGCAGTACTTC

J: TRBJ2-7
size: -
D: -
V: TRBV4-2
CDR3: CASSQESQNYEQYF
DNA: TGTGCCAGCAGCCAAGAATCTCAGAACTACGAGCAGTACTTC

J: TRBJ1-1
size: -
D: -
V: TRBV29-1
CDR3: CSVDSAPEAFF
DNA: TGCAGCGTTGATTCTGCCCCTGAAGCTTTCTTT

J: TRBJ2-5
size: -
D: -
V: TRBV20-1
CDR3: CSARGGGGAGGETQYF
DNA: TGCAGTGCTAGAGGGGGAGGCGGGGCTGGGGGGGAGACCCAGTACTTC

J: TRBJ1-1
size: few
D: -
V: TRBV10-3
CDR3: CAIDNGDTEAFF
DNA: TGTGCCATCGACAACGGAGACACTGAAGCTTTCTTT

J: TRBJ1-5
size: -
D: TRBD1
V: TRBV20-1
CDR3: CSALRGSTGSEMNNQPQHF
DNA: TGCAGTGCTCTTAGGGGTTCGACAGGGTCCGAGATGAATAATCAGCCCCAGCATTTT

J: TRBJ2-1
size: few
D: -
V: TRBV7-2
CDR3: CASSLARGEEQFF
DNA: TGTGCCAGCAGCTTAGCCAGGGGTGAAGAGCAGTTCTTC

J: TRBJ1-2
size: -
D: TRBD1
V: TRBV7-2
CDR3: CASNPDQGAHYGYTF
DNA: TGTGCCAGCAACCCCGACCAGGGGGCCCACTATGGCTACACCTTC

J: TRBJ2-2
size: -
D: TRBD2
V: TRBV7-9
CDR3: CASSFRTSGAGELFF
DNA: TGTGCCAGCAGCTTTAGGACTAGCGGAGCCGGGGAGCTGTTTTTT

J: TRBJ1-4
size: few
D: -
V: TRBV7-9
CDR3: CASSPSGGAREKLFF
DNA: TGTGCCAGCAGCCCGTCGGGGGGGGCGCGTGAAAAACTGTTTTTT

J: TRBJ2-3
size: -
D: -
V: TRBV12-3/TRBV12-4
CDR3: CASSFARGADTQYF
DNA: TGTGCCAGCAGTTTTGCCAGGGGAGCAGATACGCAGTATTTT

J: TRBJ2-1
size: -
D: -
V: TRBV7-2
CDR3: CASNQQNSYNEQFF
DNA: TGTGCCAGCAACCAACAAAACTCCTACAATGAGCAGTTCTTC

J: TRBJ2-5
size: -
D: -
V: TRBV6-5
CDR3: CASSFSTGMGQETQYF
DNA: TGTGCCAGCAGTTTTTCAACAGGGATGGGCCAAGAGACCCAGTACTTC

J: TRBJ2-6
size: many
D: -
V: TRBV29-1
CDR3: CSVGDGGVANVLTF
DNA: TGCAGCGTTGGAGACGGGGGAGTCGCCAACGTCCTGACTTTC

J: TRBJ1-4
size: -
D: TRBD1
V: TRBV27
CDR3: CASSRTGGSYEKLFF
DNA: TGTGCCAGCAGTAGGACAGGTGGGAGCTATGAAAAACTGTTTTTT

J: TRBJ2-5
size: -
D: -
V: TRBV4-2
CDR3: CASRSDREGETQYF
DNA: TGTGCCAGCAGGTCCGACAGGGAGGGAGAGACCCAGTACTTC

J: TRBJ2-1
size: few
D: -
V: TRBV18
CDR3: CASSSTRQYNEQFF
DNA: TGTGCCAGCTCATCAACCCGACAGTACAATGAGCAGTTCTTC

J: TRBJ2-7
size: -
D: TRBD1
V: TRBV6-5
CDR3: CASSYSGQGFSYEQYF
DNA: TGTGCCAGCAGTTACTCGGGACAGGGGTTCTCCTACGAGCAGTACTTC

J: TRBJ2-1
size: -
D: -
V: TRBV2
CDR3: CASSDFSRDEQFF
DNA: TGTGCCAGCAGTGATTTCTCCCGGGATGAGCAGTTCTTC

J: TRBJ1-4
size: -
D: -
V: TRBV11-3
CDR3: CASSSRQPNEKLFF
DNA: TGTGCCAGCAGCTCTAGACAGCCCAATGAAAAACTGTTTTTT

J: TRBJ1-4
size: -
D: -
V: TRBV20-1
CDR3: CSAREGGVEEKLFF
DNA: TGCAGTGCTAGAGAAGGAGGGGTTGAGGAAAAACTGTTTTTT

J: TRBJ2-3
size: few
D: -
V: TRBV29-1
CDR3: CSVESGGLTDTQYF
DNA: TGCAGCGTTGAAAGTGGCGGCCTCACAGATACGCAGTATTTT

J: TRBJ2-3
size: few
D: TRBD2
V: TRBV29-1
CDR3: CSVSPPSSGHTDTQYF
DNA: TGCAGCGTCTCCCCCCCGTCTAGCGGGCACACAGATACGCAGTATTTT